The sequence of this TCR beta chain was determined in a study of cytomegalovirus exposure and HLA in healthy donors. Here immunoSEQ multiplex PCR was the method, and the copy in TCRdb shows in-frame clones only, minus some. The data contain under 300,000 clones, around 85% of them seen just once; the ten biggest clones take up approximately 1%. The CDR3 runs to 15 residues. Germline lookup yields CDR1 SGHRS and CDR2 YFSETQ. V dropped 0 bases and J dropped 1 base, with 10 bases sitting between them. The sequenced material came from PBMCs. The clonotype comes from a woman aged 18-29 years in good health and CMV-seronegative. The chain is built from TRBV5-1 and TRBJ1-1; no reliable D call. The chain's CDR3 is CASSLVGGKNTEAFF. In nucleotides, the CDR3 is TGCGCCAGCAGCTTGGTAGGCGGAAAGAACACTGAAGCTTTCTTT. Full variable domain (outside the CDR3, taken from reference TRBV5-1 and TRBJ1-1): KAGVTQTPRYLIKTRGQQVTLSCSPISGHRSVSWYQQTPGQGLQFLFEYFSETQRNKGNFPGRFSGRQFSNSRSEMNVSTLELGDSALYLCASSLVGGKNTEAFFGQGTRLTVV.